These 15 T cell receptor beta chains were all obtained from the same sample, sequenced in a study of T cells in Graves' hyperthyroidism and ophthalmopathy. RNA transcripts served as the template for amplifying TCR beta CDR3 regions. During a first-round RT-PCR of the TCR CDR3, the HTBI primer set was used. MiXCR, run by TCRdb on the multiplex PCR reads, gives a single entry per CDR3 protein. The sample has roughly 660,000 distinct CDR3 sequences, around 15% seen once. The specimen was blood. The receptors derive from a man aged 50 to 59 with Graves' hyperthyroidism.

This clonotype was observed a few times. This rearrangement joins TRBV3-1 to TRBJ2-7, with TRBD1 as a possible D gene (6 bases). The V end was cut by 0 bases, the J end by 9 bases, with 12 bases between. Per the germline V gene, CDR1 is LGHDT and CDR2 is YNNKEL (reference sequence). This CDR3 region has 13 residues. CDR3 sequence reads: CASSQERGIWQYF. CDR3 sequence (DNA): TGTGCCAGCAGCCAAGAAAGGGGGATATGGCAGTACTTC.

This clonotype was seen many times. The V gene is TRBV29-1, the J gene TRBJ1-2; possibly TRBD1 for D (6 bases). This CDR3 is built from 13 residues. V was trimmed by 5 bases and J by 4 bases, leaving 14 bases between them. CDR1 is SQVTM and CDR2 is ANQGSEA in the germline V gene. The CDR3, as DNA: TGCAGCGTTTTTGGCAGGGGAGGCTATGGCTACACCTTC. Translating it yields CSVFGRGGYGYTF.

At least ten counts were recorded for this clonotype. V and J are TRBV10-3 and TRBJ2-5; D not resolved. Germline V gives CDR1 ENHRY, CDR2 SYGVKD. V was shortened by 5 bases and J by 3 bases, with 7 bases between the two germline ends. The CDR3 totals 12 residues. CDR3 amino acids: CAISNEEETQYF. The CDR3 DNA sequence: TGTGCCATCAGTAACGAAGAAGAGACCCAGTACTTC.

In its sample, this clonotype was seen many times. The chain employs TRBV2 and TRBJ1-1; D is undetermined. The CDR3 loop spans 16 amino acids. Trimming left V 8 bases short and J 0 bases short, with 19 bases between. The germline V gene encodes CDR1 SNHLY and CDR2 FYNNEI. CDR3 coding DNA: TGTGCCAGCGGAGTCATCTACGAACGCATGAACACTGAAGCTTTCTTT. Translated, it gives CASGVIYERMNTEAFF.

Many counts were recorded for this clonotype. The chain combines TRBV6-1 with TRBJ2-2; D may be TRBD1 (7 bases). V gave up 10 bases and J gave up 6 bases, with 12 bases separating them. CDR3 size: 12 residues. From germline, CDR1 is MNHNS and CDR2 SASEGT. This CDR3 reads CATQGGAGELFF. The CDR3 coding sequence is TGTGCCACCCAGGGGGGCGCCGGGGAGCTGTTTTTT.

This clonotype was counted many times. The J gene is TRBJ1-5, the V gene TRBV19; 9 bases match TRBD1. V lost 2 bases, J lost 3 bases, and 2 bases stayed unmatched. The CDR3 extends over 15 amino acids. The germline CDR1 and CDR2 sequences are LNHDA and SQIVND (reference sequence). DNA of the CDR3: TGTGCCAGTAGTATAAGGGACAGGGCCAATCAGCCCCAGCATTTT. Translating it yields CASSIRDRANQPQHF.

The sample holds many counts of this clonotype. V usage is TRBV7-2 and J usage is TRBJ2-7; 7 bases agree with TRBD1. The trim removed 6 bases at V and 4 bases at J, leaving 3 bases unmatched. The CDR3 sequence is 12 residues long. Germline loops: CDR1 SGHTA, CDR2 FQGNSA. The CDR3 DNA is TGTGCCAGCAGTTGGACAGGATACGAGCAGTACTTC. Translation: CASSWTGYEQYF.

This clonotype was recorded many times. The chain has TRBV29-1 and TRBJ2-7, with TRBD1 matching over 12 bases. Trimming took 7 bases from V and 2 from J; bases not matched to a gene: 15. Germline CDR1 is SQVTM and CDR2 is ANQGSEA. CDR3 size: 17 residues. The chain's CDR3 is CSAIVLGQGAHPYEQYF. CDR3 sequence (DNA): TGCAGCGCAATTGTATTGGGACAGGGGGCGCACCCCTACGAGCAGTACTTC.

The table lists this clonotype with a few counts. The rearrangement uses TRBV3-1 and TRBJ1-3; D is unresolved. V was shortened by 2 bases and J by 2 bases, with 13 bases between the two germline ends. The CDR3 has 16 residues. Germline V gives CDR1 LGHDT, CDR2 YNNKEL (reference sequence). CDR3 in DNA: TGTGCCAGCAGCCAAACCATCGGGAATGCTGGAAACACCATATATTTT. Protein sequence: CASSQTIGNAGNTIYF.

The table lists this clonotype with many counts. The chain has TRBV9 and TRBJ2-3, with 7 positions matching TRBD2. Losses at the gene ends were 0 bases for V and 0 bases for J; bases not matched to a gene: 4. Per the germline V gene, CDR1 is SGDLS and CDR2 is YYNGEE. The CDR3 has 16 amino acids. CDR3: CASSVGSGASTDTQYF. The CDR3 nucleotides read TGTGCCAGCAGCGTAGGAAGCGGGGCGAGCACAGATACGCAGTATTTT.

This clonotype has ten or more counts. The gene calls are TRBV29-1 and TRBJ2-5; tentatively, D is TRBD1 (5 bases). CDR1 SQVTM and CDR2 ANQGSEA come from the germline V gene. The CDR3 extends over 18 amino acids. Trimming took off 7 bases at V and 2 bases at J, with 29 bases between the two ends. Here the CDR3 reads CSANDLYSTEIRQETQYF. The CDR3 region has the DNA TGCAGCGCTAATGACCTATACTCGACAGAGATCCGTCAAGAGACCCAGTACTTC. The full variable domain, with the rest looked up from reference TRBV29-1 and TRBJ2-5, is SAVISQKPSRDICQRGTSLTIQCQVDSQVTMMFWYRQQPGQSLTLIATANQGSEATYESGFVIDKFPISRPNLTFSTLTVSNMSPEDSSIYLCSANDLYSTEIRQETQYFGPGTRLLVL.

In its sample, this clonotype was seen many times. The J gene is TRBJ1-5, the V gene TRBV12-3 or TRBV12-4; D is undetermined. V shed 2 bases and J shed 4 bases, with 9 bases lying between them. The CDR3 sequence is 14 residues long. In nucleotides, the CDR3 is TGTGCCAGCAGTTTATCTGTCGGAAATCAGCCCCAGCATTTT. It translates to CASSLSVGNQPQHF.

The rearrangement links TRBV6-1 to TRBJ2-7; possibly TRBD2 for D (5 bases). Per the germline V gene, CDR1 is MNHNS and CDR2 is SASEGT. The V end was cut by 7 bases, the J end by 2 bases, with 18 bases between. The CDR3 spans 15 residues. CDR3 loop: CASTGLGKGPYEQYF. Here the CDR3 DNA reads TGTGCCAGCACGGGGTTAGGGAAAGGCCCCTACGAGCAGTACTTC.

The J gene is TRBJ2-3, the V gene TRBV6-1; D may be TRBD1 (6 bases). The CDR3 runs to 14 residues. Germline CDR1 and CDR2: MNHNS and SASEGT. Trimming removed 5 bases from V and 3 bases from J, with 12 bases in between. CDR3 nucleotide sequence: TGTGCCAGCAGTAAACAGGGTTGGACAGATACGCAGTATTTT. It encodes CASSKQGWTDTQYF.

About this clonotype: Possible read error: a much larger clone is one base away. V is TRBV2 and J is TRBJ1-6; the D gene is possibly TRBD1 (5 bases). CDR3 length equals 15 residues. The V and J ends lost 2 bases and 7 bases respectively, with 12 bases between them. Germline CDR1 SNHLY, CDR2 FYNNEI. CDR3 sequence: CASSESQGGNSPLHF. The CDR3 DNA follows: TGTGCCAGCAGTGAATCCCAGGGAGGGAATTCACCCCTCCACTTT.